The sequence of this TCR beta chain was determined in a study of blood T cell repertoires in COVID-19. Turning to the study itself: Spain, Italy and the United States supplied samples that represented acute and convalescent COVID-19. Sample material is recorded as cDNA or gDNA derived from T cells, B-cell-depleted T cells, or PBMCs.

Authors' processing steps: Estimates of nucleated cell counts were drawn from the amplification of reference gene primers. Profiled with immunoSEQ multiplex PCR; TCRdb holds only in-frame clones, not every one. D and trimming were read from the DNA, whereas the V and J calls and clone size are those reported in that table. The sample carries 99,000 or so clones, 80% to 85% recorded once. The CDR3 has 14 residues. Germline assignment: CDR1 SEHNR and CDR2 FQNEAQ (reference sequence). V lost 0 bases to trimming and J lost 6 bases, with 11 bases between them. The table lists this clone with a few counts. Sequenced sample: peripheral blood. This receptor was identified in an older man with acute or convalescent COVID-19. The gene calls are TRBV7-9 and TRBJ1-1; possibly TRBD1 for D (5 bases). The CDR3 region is CASSLAGGMAEAFF. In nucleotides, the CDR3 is TGTGCCAGCAGCTTAGCCGGGGGGATGGCTGAAGCTTTCTTT. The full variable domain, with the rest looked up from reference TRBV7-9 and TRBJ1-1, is DTGVSQNPRHKITKRGQNVTFRCDPISEHNRLYWYRQTLGQGPEFLTYFQNEAQLEKSRLLSDRFSAERPKGSFSTLEIQRTEQGDSAMYLCASSLAGGMAEAFFGQGTRLTVV.